The clone carrying this TCR beta chain was seen only once. Unique molecular identifiers were built into the TCR beta cDNA libraries. A single record per CDR3 protein comes from TCRdb applying MiXCR to the PCR reads. The sample records more than 500,000 distinct CDR3 sequences, less than 40% being singletons. The sample is drawn from a study of post-analysis software for immune sequencing data. Sequencing was done on a sample of blood. This sequence originates from a girl aged 2-17 years with multiple sclerosis.

CDR3 amino acids: CSVEGSGVGYGYTF. CDR3 coding DNA: TGCAGCGTTGAAGGGTCAGGGGTGGGCTATGGCTACACCTTC. This chain uses TRBV29-1 with TRBJ1-2; tentatively, D is TRBD1 (6 bases). V was clipped by 1 base and J by 4 bases, with 13 bases between them. This CDR3 has 14 amino acids. From germline, CDR1 is SQVTM and CDR2 ANQGSEA.